Listed below are T cell receptor beta chains from one sample, sequenced in a study of T-cell reconstitution after alpha-beta-depleted transplantation in children. From the PCR reads, TCRdb called clonotypes with MiXCR, one entry per CDR3 protein. The sample carries a few hundred thousand distinct CDR3 sequences, approximately 9.9% recorded once. The sample was PBMCs from the stem cell graft donor, taken from the stem cell graft. These receptors all stem from a human donor who donated a stem cell graft to a child with SCID. The CDR3 runs from the conserved cysteine through the conserved F or W. Each record gives: D gene, J gene, clone size, V gene, CDR3 DNA, CDR3 protein. A D gene is named only where the DNA matches it firmly. Clone size is given for some rows only: seen once, a few or many times, or a class if the clone is expanded.

d_call: -; j_call: TRBJ1-6; clone_size: many; v_call: TRBV5-1; cdr3_nt: TGCGCCAGCAGCTTGGGGCAGGGCAATTCACCCCTCCACTTT; cdr3_aa: CASSLGQGNSPLHF
d_call: -; j_call: TRBJ1-1; clone_size: many; v_call: TRBV2; cdr3_nt: TGTGCCAGCAGTGTTAGGGACCTCAGGGGACGCACTGAAGCTTTCTTT; cdr3_aa: CASSVRDLRGRTEAFF
d_call: -; j_call: TRBJ2-3; clone_size: few; v_call: TRBV2; cdr3_nt: TGTGCCAGCAGTGTAGGAGACTATACGCAGTATTTT; cdr3_aa: CASSVGDYTQYF
d_call: -; j_call: TRBJ2-7; clone_size: many; v_call: TRBV20-1; cdr3_nt: TGCAGTGCTACTATCGACGGCAGCTCCTACGAGCAGTACTTC; cdr3_aa: CSATIDGSSYEQYF
d_call: TRBD2; j_call: TRBJ2-5; clone_size: many; v_call: TRBV5-4; cdr3_nt: TGTGCCAGCAGCTTGTTAGCGGGGTACCAAGAGACCCAGTACTTC; cdr3_aa: CASSLLAGYQETQYF
d_call: -; j_call: TRBJ2-3; clone_size: few; v_call: TRBV29-1; cdr3_nt: TGCAGCGTAGACGGGCTGAGCACAGATACGCAGTATTTT; cdr3_aa: CSVDGLSTDTQYF
d_call: TRBD1; j_call: TRBJ1-5; clone_size: -; v_call: TRBV28; cdr3_nt: TGTGCCAGCAGTTTAGGATACGGGCAGGGGGTTCAGCCCCAGCATTTT; cdr3_aa: CASSLGYGQGVQPQHF
d_call: TRBD1; j_call: TRBJ2-7; clone_size: once; v_call: TRBV6-1; cdr3_nt: TGTGCCAGCCACCGGGACAGGGCGGGCGAGCAGTACTTC; cdr3_aa: CASHRDRAGEQYF
d_call: TRBD1; j_call: TRBJ2-3; clone_size: many; v_call: TRBV18; cdr3_nt: TGTGCCAGCTCACCGACCGGGACAGGGAACACAGATACGCAGTATTTT; cdr3_aa: CASSPTGTGNTDTQYF
d_call: TRBD1; j_call: TRBJ1-5; clone_size: many; v_call: TRBV18; cdr3_nt: TGTGCCAGCTCACCAGGAGACAGGGGGAGCAATCAGCCCCAGCATTTT; cdr3_aa: CASSPGDRGSNQPQHF
d_call: -; j_call: TRBJ2-7; clone_size: many; v_call: TRBV4-2; cdr3_nt: TGTGCCAGCAGCCAAGAAACAGTTGCCTACGAGCAGTACTTC; cdr3_aa: CASSQETVAYEQYF
d_call: -; j_call: TRBJ2-7; clone_size: many; v_call: TRBV5-6; cdr3_nt: TGTGCCAGCAGCTACACAACGGTCTCCTACGAGCAGTACTTC; cdr3_aa: CASSYTTVSYEQYF
d_call: TRBD1; j_call: TRBJ1-2; clone_size: many; v_call: TRBV28; cdr3_nt: TGTGCCAGCAGTATGCAGCCGGGACAGGGGGCTCTAAACTATGGCTACACCTTC; cdr3_aa: CASSMQPGQGALNYGYTF
d_call: -; j_call: TRBJ2-3; clone_size: many; v_call: TRBV20-1; cdr3_nt: TGCAGTGCTACCCAGGGACATCCAGATACGCAGTATTTT; cdr3_aa: CSATQGHPDTQYF
d_call: -; j_call: TRBJ2-3; clone_size: many; v_call: TRBV7-2; cdr3_nt: TGTGCCAGCAGCTTAGTCGGGTACACAGATACGCAGTATTTT; cdr3_aa: CASSLVGYTDTQYF
d_call: -; j_call: TRBJ2-2; clone_size: many; v_call: TRBV25-1; cdr3_nt: TGTGCCAGCAGTGATTGGGGGGTGCGGACCGGGGAGCTGTTTTTT; cdr3_aa: CASSDWGVRTGELFF
d_call: -; j_call: TRBJ2-2; clone_size: many; v_call: TRBV29-1; cdr3_nt: TGCAGCGTTGAAGGGCGAGGGGCGAACACCGGGGAGCTGTTTTTT; cdr3_aa: CSVEGRGANTGELFF
d_call: TRBD1; j_call: TRBJ1-1; clone_size: -; v_call: TRBV12-3/TRBV12-4; cdr3_nt: TGTGCCAGCTGTTTAAGGCGGACAGGTATTTTCGGCACTGAAGCTCTCTTT; cdr3_aa: CASCLRRTGIFGTEALF
d_call: -; j_call: TRBJ2-1; clone_size: few; v_call: TRBV20-1; cdr3_nt: TGCAGTGCTACCGGGGTTTTCTATGAGCAGTTCTTC; cdr3_aa: CSATGVFYEQFF
d_call: -; j_call: TRBJ2-3; clone_size: many; v_call: TRBV24-1; cdr3_nt: TGTGCCACCGCCGCAGGGTACCGACCGTTAGATACGCAGTATTTT; cdr3_aa: CATAAGYRPLDTQYF
d_call: TRBD1; j_call: TRBJ1-6; clone_size: many; v_call: TRBV20-1; cdr3_nt: TGCAGTGCTAGAGATCCGGGACAGGGGTTTTCACCCCTCCACTTT; cdr3_aa: CSARDPGQGFSPLHF
d_call: -; j_call: TRBJ2-5; clone_size: many; v_call: TRBV20-1; cdr3_nt: TGCAGTGCTAGCGCCGACAGGCGGACTGAGACCCAGTACTTC; cdr3_aa: CSASADRRTETQYF
d_call: -; j_call: TRBJ1-5; clone_size: many; v_call: TRBV5-6; cdr3_nt: TGTGCCAGCAGCTTGTTTCCAGGGAGTGATGTTGCGGCCCAGCATTTT; cdr3_aa: CASSLFPGSDVAAQHF
d_call: -; j_call: TRBJ1-5; clone_size: many; v_call: TRBV12-3/TRBV12-4; cdr3_nt: TGTGCCAGCAGTTTAGTTCTCGGAAAAGGGAATCAGCCCCAGCATTTT; cdr3_aa: CASSLVLGKGNQPQHF
d_call: TRBD1; j_call: TRBJ1-3; clone_size: many; v_call: TRBV12-3/TRBV12-4; cdr3_nt: TGTGCCAGCAGCCCCGACAGGGATGGAAACACCATATATTTT; cdr3_aa: CASSPDRDGNTIYF
d_call: -; j_call: TRBJ1-2; clone_size: many; v_call: TRBV28; cdr3_nt: TGTGCCAGCAGTCCCCCTGGGAGAGCTAACTATGGCTACACCTTC; cdr3_aa: CASSPPGRANYGYTF
d_call: -; j_call: TRBJ1-4; clone_size: -; v_call: TRBV6-1; cdr3_nt: TGTGCCAGCAGTCAGGGTGGATCAAATGAAAAACTGTTTTTT; cdr3_aa: CASSQGGSNEKLFF
d_call: -; j_call: TRBJ1-1; clone_size: many; v_call: TRBV20-1; cdr3_nt: TGCAGTGCTCCAAGAGATGGGGTTGGGACTGAAGCTTTCTTT; cdr3_aa: CSAPRDGVGTEAFF
d_call: TRBD1; j_call: TRBJ2-7; clone_size: many; v_call: TRBV29-1; cdr3_nt: TGCAGCGCCCTACAGGGGGCAGGGGGATACGAGCAGTACTTC; cdr3_aa: CSALQGAGGYEQYF
d_call: -; j_call: TRBJ1-2; clone_size: -; v_call: TRBV7-9; cdr3_nt: TGTGCCAGCAGCCCCCAGGGAGGTTACGGCTACACCTTC; cdr3_aa: CASSPQGGYGYTF
d_call: -; j_call: TRBJ2-7; clone_size: many; v_call: TRBV20-1; cdr3_nt: TGCAGTGCAGTGATGGGGGCCTCCTCCTACGAGCAGTACTTC; cdr3_aa: CSAVMGASSYEQYF
d_call: TRBD1; j_call: TRBJ2-5; clone_size: many; v_call: TRBV20-1; cdr3_nt: TGCAGTGCTAGGGCGGGACAGGGATTCTCAGAGACCCAGTACTTC; cdr3_aa: CSARAGQGFSETQYF
d_call: -; j_call: TRBJ1-5; clone_size: few; v_call: TRBV7-6; cdr3_nt: TGTGCCAGCAGCCCTCAAGGGGACCTTAGCAATCAGCCCCAGCATTTT; cdr3_aa: CASSPQGDLSNQPQHF
d_call: TRBD1; j_call: TRBJ1-2; clone_size: many; v_call: TRBV20-1; cdr3_nt: TGCAGTGCCGATGACAGGGGACGGTATGGCTACACCTTC; cdr3_aa: CSADDRGRYGYTF
d_call: -; j_call: TRBJ2-5; clone_size: many; v_call: TRBV7-2; cdr3_nt: TGTGCCAGCTCAAGAGCAGAAGAGACCCAGTACTTC; cdr3_aa: CASSRAEETQYF
d_call: -; j_call: TRBJ2-2; clone_size: many; v_call: TRBV12-3/TRBV12-4; cdr3_nt: TGTGCCAGCAGTCCGAAAAGGGGAGCCGGGGAGCTGTTTTTT; cdr3_aa: CASSPKRGAGELFF
d_call: TRBD1; j_call: TRBJ2-1; clone_size: many; v_call: TRBV27; cdr3_nt: TGTGCCAGCAGAAGGACAGGGAAGTCCTCCAATGAGCAGTTCTTC; cdr3_aa: CASRRTGKSSNEQFF
d_call: -; j_call: TRBJ1-4; clone_size: many; v_call: TRBV20-1; cdr3_nt: TGCAGTGCTAGAGATTACCGGGTAGCTAATGAAAAACTGTTTTTT; cdr3_aa: CSARDYRVANEKLFF
d_call: TRBD1; j_call: TRBJ2-7; clone_size: -; v_call: TRBV4-2; cdr3_nt: TGTGCCAGCAGCCCCGGGACAGAGGCCTACGAGCAGTACTTC; cdr3_aa: CASSPGTEAYEQYF
d_call: TRBD1; j_call: TRBJ2-7; clone_size: many; v_call: TRBV4-2; cdr3_nt: TGTGCCAGCAGCCCCCGACAGGGGAGGACCTACGAGCAGTACTTC; cdr3_aa: CASSPRQGRTYEQYF